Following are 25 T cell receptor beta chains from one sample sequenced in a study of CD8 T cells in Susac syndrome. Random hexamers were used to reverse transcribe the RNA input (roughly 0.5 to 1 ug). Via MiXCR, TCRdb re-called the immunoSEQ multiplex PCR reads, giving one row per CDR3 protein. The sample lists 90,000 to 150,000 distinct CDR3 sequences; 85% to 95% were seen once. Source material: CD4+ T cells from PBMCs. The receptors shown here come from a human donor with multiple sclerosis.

The CDR3 region is CASSREERGTEAFF. CDR3 bases: TGTGCCAGCAGCCGCGAAGAGAGAGGGACTGAAGCTTTCTTT. This chain links TRBV3-1 with TRBJ1-1; D is uncertain. Deletions cut 4 bases from V and 5 bases from J, with 14 bases between. There are 14 residues in the CDR3. Germline-derived CDR1 and CDR2 are LGHDT and YNNKEL (reference sequence).

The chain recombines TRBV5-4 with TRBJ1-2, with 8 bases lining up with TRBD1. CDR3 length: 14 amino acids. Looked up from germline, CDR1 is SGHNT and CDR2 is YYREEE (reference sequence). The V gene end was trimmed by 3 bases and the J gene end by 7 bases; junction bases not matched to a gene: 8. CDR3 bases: TGTGCCAGCAGCTCCGGACAGGGAGGAGGTGGCTACACCTTC. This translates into CASSSGQGGGGYTF.

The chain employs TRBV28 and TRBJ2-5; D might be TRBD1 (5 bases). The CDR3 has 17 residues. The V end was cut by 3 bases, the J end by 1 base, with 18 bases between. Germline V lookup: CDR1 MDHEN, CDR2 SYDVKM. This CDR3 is CASSFLSYRKLQETQYF. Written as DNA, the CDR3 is TGTGCCAGCAGTTTCCTATCCTACAGGAAACTCCAAGAGACCCAGTACTTC.

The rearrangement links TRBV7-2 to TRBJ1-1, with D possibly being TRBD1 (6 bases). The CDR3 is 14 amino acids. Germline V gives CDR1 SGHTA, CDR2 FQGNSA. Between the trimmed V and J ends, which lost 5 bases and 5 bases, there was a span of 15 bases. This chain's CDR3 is CASSPPGGGTEAFF. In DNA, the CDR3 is TGTGCCAGCAGCCCCCCGGGGGGCGGGACTGAAGCTTTCTTT.

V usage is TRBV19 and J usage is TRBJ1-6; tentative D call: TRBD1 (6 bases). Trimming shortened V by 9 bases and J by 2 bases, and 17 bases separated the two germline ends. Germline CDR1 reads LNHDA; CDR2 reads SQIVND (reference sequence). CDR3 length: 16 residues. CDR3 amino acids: CASGKTGITYNSPLHF. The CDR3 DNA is TGTGCCAGCGGAAAGACAGGAATCACCTATAATTCACCCCTCCACTTT.

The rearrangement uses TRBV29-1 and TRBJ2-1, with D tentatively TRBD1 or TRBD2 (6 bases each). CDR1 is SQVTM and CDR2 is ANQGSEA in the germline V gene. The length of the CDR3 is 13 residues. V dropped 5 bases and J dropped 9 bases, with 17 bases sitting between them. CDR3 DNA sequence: TGCAGCGTTACAGGGATGGGGGGTGGTGAGCAGTTCTTC. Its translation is CSVTGMGGGEQFF.

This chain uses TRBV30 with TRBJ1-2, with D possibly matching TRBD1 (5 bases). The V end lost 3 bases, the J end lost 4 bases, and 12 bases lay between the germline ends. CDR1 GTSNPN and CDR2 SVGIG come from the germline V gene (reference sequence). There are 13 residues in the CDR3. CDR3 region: CAWRSDTFYGYTF. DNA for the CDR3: TGTGCCTGGAGGTCGGACACCTTCTATGGCTACACCTTC.

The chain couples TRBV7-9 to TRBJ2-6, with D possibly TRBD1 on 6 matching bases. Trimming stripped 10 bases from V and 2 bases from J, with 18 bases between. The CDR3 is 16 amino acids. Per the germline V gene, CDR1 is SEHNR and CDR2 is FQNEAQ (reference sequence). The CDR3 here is CATKPKGGTGANVLTF. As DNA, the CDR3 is TGTGCCACCAAACCTAAAGGGGGAACTGGGGCCAACGTCCTGACTTTC.

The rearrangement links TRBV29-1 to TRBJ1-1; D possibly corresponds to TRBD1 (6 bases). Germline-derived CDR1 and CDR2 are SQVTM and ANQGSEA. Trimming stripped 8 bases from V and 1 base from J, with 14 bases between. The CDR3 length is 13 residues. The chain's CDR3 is CSTWDKENTEAFF. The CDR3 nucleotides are TGCAGCACCTGGGACAAGGAGAACACTGAAGCTTTCTTT.

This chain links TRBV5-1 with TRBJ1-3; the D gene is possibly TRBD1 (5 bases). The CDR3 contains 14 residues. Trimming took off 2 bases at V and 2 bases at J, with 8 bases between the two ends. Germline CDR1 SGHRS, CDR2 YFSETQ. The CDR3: CASSLGDTGNTIYF. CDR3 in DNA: TGCGCCAGCAGCTTAGGGGATACTGGAAACACCATATATTTT.

CDR3 in amino acids: CASSGITGALYGYTF. The CDR3 nucleotides are TGTGCCAGCAGTGGGATTACAGGGGCCCTCTATGGCTACACCTTC. The V and J genes are TRBV2 and TRBJ1-2; TRBD1 aligns across 7 bases. Losses at the gene ends were 4 bases for V and 4 bases for J; bases not matched to a gene: 9. CDR3 length equals 15 residues. The V gene's germline CDR1 is SNHLY and CDR2 FYNNEI. Complete variable domain (other parts from reference TRBV2 and TRBJ1-2): EPEVTQTPSHQVTQMGQEVILRCVPISNHLYFYWYRQILGQKVEFLVSFYNNEISEKSEIFDDQFSVERPDGSNFTLKIRSTKLEDSAMYFCASSGITGALYGYTFGSGTRLTVV.

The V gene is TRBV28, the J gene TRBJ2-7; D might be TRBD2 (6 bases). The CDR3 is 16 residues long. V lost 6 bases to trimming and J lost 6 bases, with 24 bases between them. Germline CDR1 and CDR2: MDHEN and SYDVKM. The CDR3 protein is CASSWDGGLRDVEQYF. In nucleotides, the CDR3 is TGTGCCAGCAGCTGGGACGGGGGACTGAGGGATGTCGAGCAGTACTTC.

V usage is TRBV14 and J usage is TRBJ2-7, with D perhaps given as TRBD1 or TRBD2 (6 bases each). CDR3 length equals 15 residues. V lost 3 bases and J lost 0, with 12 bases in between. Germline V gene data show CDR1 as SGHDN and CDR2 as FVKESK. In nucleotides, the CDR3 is TGTGCCAGCAGCCATGGGGGGCTTGGCTCCTACGAGCAGTACTTC. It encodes CASSHGGLGSYEQYF.

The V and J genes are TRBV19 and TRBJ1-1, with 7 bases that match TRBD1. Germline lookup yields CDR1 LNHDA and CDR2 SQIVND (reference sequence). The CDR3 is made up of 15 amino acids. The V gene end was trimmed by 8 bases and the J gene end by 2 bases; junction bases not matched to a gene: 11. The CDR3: CASESPGQPNTEAFF. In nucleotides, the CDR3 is TGTGCCAGTGAGTCCCCGGGACAGCCTAACACTGAAGCTTTCTTT.

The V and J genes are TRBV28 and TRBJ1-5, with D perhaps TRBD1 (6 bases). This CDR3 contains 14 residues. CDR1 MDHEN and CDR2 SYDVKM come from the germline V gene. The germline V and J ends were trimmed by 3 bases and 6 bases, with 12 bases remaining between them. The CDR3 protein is CASSLEGGVQPQHF. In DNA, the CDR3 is TGTGCCAGCAGTTTGGAGGGGGGTGTTCAGCCCCAGCATTTT.

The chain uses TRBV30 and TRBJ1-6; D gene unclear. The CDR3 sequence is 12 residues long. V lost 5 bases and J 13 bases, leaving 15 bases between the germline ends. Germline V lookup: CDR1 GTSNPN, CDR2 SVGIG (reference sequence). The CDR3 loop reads CAWAQSPSPLHF. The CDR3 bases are TGTGCCTGGGCACAGTCCCCCAGCCCCCTCCACTTT. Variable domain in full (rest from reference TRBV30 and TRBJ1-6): SQTIHQWPATLVQPVGSPLSLECTVEGTSNPNLYWYRQAAGRGLQLLFYSVGIGQISSEVPQNLSASRPQDRQFILSSKKLLLSDSGFYLCAWAQSPSPLHFGNGTRLTVT.

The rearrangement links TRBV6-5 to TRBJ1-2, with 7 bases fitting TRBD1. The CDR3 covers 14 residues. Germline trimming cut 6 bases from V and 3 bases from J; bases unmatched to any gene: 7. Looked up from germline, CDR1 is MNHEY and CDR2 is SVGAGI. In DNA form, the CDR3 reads TGTGCCAGCAGGAACCTGGGACAGCACTATGGCTACACCTTC. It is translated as CASRNLGQHYGYTF.

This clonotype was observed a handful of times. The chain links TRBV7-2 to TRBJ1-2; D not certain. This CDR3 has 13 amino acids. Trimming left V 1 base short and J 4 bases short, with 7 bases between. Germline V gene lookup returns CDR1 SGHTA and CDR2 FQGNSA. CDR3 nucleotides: TGTGCCAGCAGCTTAGTACAGCCCTATGGCTACACCTTC. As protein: CASSLVQPYGYTF.

CDR3 residues: CASSVGPMMNEQFF. In DNA form, the CDR3 reads TGTGCCAGCAGCGTAGGCCCTATGATGAATGAGCAGTTCTTC. The V and J genes are TRBV9 and TRBJ2-1; D gene uncertain. Deletions cut 0 bases from V and 7 bases from J, with 11 bases between. CDR1 and CDR2 (germline): SGDLS, YYNGEE. The CDR3 sequence is 14 residues long.

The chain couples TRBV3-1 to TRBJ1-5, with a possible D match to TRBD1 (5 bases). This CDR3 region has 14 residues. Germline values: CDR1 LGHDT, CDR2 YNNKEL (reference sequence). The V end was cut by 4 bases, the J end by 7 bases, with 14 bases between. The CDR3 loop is CASSLLQGGQPQHF. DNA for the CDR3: TGTGCCAGCAGCCTTCTTCAGGGTGGGCAGCCCCAGCATTTT.

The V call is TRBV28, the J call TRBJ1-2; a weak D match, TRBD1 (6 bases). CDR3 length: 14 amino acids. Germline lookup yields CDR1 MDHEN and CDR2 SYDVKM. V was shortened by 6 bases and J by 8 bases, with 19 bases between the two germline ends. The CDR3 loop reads CASRPGEEAVGYTF. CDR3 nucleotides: TGTGCCAGCAGGCCAGGGGAGGAGGCAGTAGGCTACACCTTC.

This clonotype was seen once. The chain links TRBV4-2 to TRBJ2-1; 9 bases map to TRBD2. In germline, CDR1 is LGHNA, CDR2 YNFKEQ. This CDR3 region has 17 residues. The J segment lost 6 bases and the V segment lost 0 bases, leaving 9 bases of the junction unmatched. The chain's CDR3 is CASSQDLIAGARNEQFF. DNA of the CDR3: TGTGCCAGCAGCCAAGATCTAATAGCGGGGGCCCGCAATGAGCAGTTCTTC.

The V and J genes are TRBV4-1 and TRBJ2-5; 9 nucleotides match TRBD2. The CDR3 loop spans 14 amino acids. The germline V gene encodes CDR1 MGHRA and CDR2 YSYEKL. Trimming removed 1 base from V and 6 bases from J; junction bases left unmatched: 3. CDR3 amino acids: CASSQGSGGKTQYF. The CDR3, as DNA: TGCGCCAGCAGCCAAGGTAGCGGGGGAAAGACCCAGTACTTC.

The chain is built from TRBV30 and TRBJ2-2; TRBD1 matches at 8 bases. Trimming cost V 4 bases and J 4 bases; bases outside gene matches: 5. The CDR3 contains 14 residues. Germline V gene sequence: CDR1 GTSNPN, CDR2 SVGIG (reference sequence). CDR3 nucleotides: TGTGCCTGGAAGGACAGGGTGGGCACCGGGGAGCTGTTTTTT. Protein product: CAWKDRVGTGELFF.

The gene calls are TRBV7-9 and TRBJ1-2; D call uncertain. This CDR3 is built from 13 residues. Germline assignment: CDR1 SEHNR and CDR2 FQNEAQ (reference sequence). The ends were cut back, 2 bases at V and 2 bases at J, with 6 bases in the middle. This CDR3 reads CASSLMENYGYTF. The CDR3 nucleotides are TGTGCCAGCAGCTTAATGGAAAACTATGGCTACACCTTC.